This TCR beta chain was observed in a study of T cell repertoires in cytomegalovirus infection. Turning to the study itself: The public TCR beta signatures pointed to both CMV infection and matching HLA type.

CDR3 length: 14 residues. The V gene lost 5 bases and the J gene lost 10 bases, with 20 bases spanning the gap. Germline-derived CDR1 and CDR2 are SGHTA and FQGNSA. Study results and limitations: In two of eight donors, the top clonotype was HLA-C-restricted CMV-specific. CMV carriers with the relevant HLA were identified by cumulative public TCR beta family frequency.

This clonotype was counted at least ten times. What it binds is unknown. TCRdb reprocessed the reads with MiXCR, giving one entry per CDR3 protein. The sample has 97,000 or so distinct CDR3 sequences; 16% are singletons. Sequencing used PBMCs. V is TRBV7-2 and J is TRBJ1-1; maybe TRBD1 (6 bases). This TCR came from a human donor in good health (CMV status not recorded). Some clones in this sample may be carry-over from other donors' samples. CDR3 coding DNA: TGTGCCAGCAGCGCCAGATTACAGGGTCTGGTAGCTTTCTTT. This gives the protein CASSARLQGLVAFF.